Presented here are 27 T cell receptor beta chains from one specimen sequenced in a study of human thymus T cells. This table comes from immunoSEQ multiplex PCR, and its TCRdb copy is limited to in-frame clones, with some not included. The data show tens of thousands of clones, approximately 93% seen once. Sequencing used blood. Receptors were obtained from a boy under two years old with a congenital heart defect but otherwise immunologically healthy.

The gene calls are TRBV5-4 and TRBJ1-1; 9 nucleotides align to TRBD1. V gave up 4 bases and J gave up 4 bases; unmatched junction bases: 8. Germline CDR1 and CDR2: SGHNT and YYREEE (reference sequence). The CDR3 loop spans 15 amino acids. The CDR3 loop reads CASSRRQGGATEAFF. The CDR3, as DNA: TGTGCCAGCAGCCGAAGACAGGGGGGAGCCACTGAAGCTTTCTTT.

This rearrangement joins TRBV4-1 to TRBJ1-5; D uncertain. V was clipped by 0 bases and J by 7 bases, with 10 bases between them. The CDR3 runs to 14 residues. Germline lookup yields CDR1 MGHRA and CDR2 YSYEKL. CDR3 residues: CASSQDPGKQPQHF. The CDR3 DNA reads as TGCGCCAGCAGCCAAGATCCGGGGAAACAGCCCCAGCATTTT.

The chain uses TRBV9 and TRBJ2-3; D is perhaps TRBD1 or TRBD2 (5 bases each). The CDR3 consists of 17 residues. Looked up from germline, CDR1 is SGDLS and CDR2 is YYNGEE. Trimming removed 4 bases at V and 1 base at J, with 19 bases between. CDR3 nucleotide sequence: TGTGCCAGCAGCCTCCTAGGGACCCCCCGTGGCACAGATACGCAGTATTTT. Amino acids: CASSLLGTPRGTDTQYF.

The rearrangement links TRBV28 to TRBJ1-6; weak D call: TRBD1 (6 bases). The CDR3 loop spans 15 amino acids. The germline CDR1 and CDR2 sequences are MDHEN and SYDVKM. The V and J ends lost 2 bases and 7 bases respectively, with 12 bases between them. The CDR3 DNA sequence: TGTGCCAGCAGTTTAGGGGGGGCGAGAAATTCACCCCTCCACTTT. This codes for CASSLGGARNSPLHF.

The chain couples TRBV7-2 to TRBJ2-7, with TRBD2 identical over 9 bases. Germline CDR1 and CDR2: SGHTA and FQGNSA. The trim removed 2 bases at V and 3 bases at J, leaving 5 bases unmatched. The CDR3 sequence is 15 residues long. The DNA of the CDR3 is TGTGCCAGCAGCTTACGCGGGGGGGTAGACTACGAGCAGTACTTC. This sequence encodes CASSLRGGVDYEQYF.

CDR3 protein: CASSRVTPGANEQYF. In nucleotides, the CDR3 is TGTGCCAGCTCACGAGTGACTCCGGGGGCCAACGAGCAGTACTTC. V is TRBV18 and J is TRBJ2-7; D possibly uses TRBD1 or TRBD2 (6 bases each). The germline gives CDR1 KGHSH, CDR2 LQKENI. This CDR3 contains 15 residues. The V and J ends lost 4 bases and 5 bases respectively, with 18 bases between them.

CDR3 amino acids: CASSQEPSGAVNEQFF. The DNA of the CDR3 is TGCGCCAGCAGCCAAGAGCCTAGCGGGGCCGTCAATGAGCAGTTCTTC. V usage is TRBV4-3 and J usage is TRBJ2-1; 9 bases line up with TRBD2. Germline CDR1 reads LGHNA; CDR2 reads YSLEER. With V trimmed by 0 bases and J by 6 bases, 6 bases remained unmatched. This CDR3 comprises 16 residues.

The chain carries TRBV30 and TRBJ1-2; possible D gene TRBD1, 5 bases. Trimming stripped 0 bases from V and 4 bases from J, with 9 bases between. Germline CDR1 and CDR2: GTSNPN and SVGIG (reference sequence). This CDR3 comprises 13 residues. The CDR3 DNA reads as TGTGCCTGGAGTGTTGGGGGGGGCTATGGCTACACCTTC. This gives the protein CAWSVGGGYGYTF.

The CDR3 sequence: CASSIRGGYTF. The CDR3 nucleotides read TGTGCCAGTAGTATCAGGGGTGGCTACACCTTC. This sequence joins TRBV19 and TRBJ1-2, with a possible D match to TRBD1 (6 bases). The V gene lost 3 bases and the J gene lost 7 bases, with 6 bases spanning the gap. Germline loops: CDR1 LNHDA, CDR2 SQIVND (reference sequence). The CDR3 runs to 11 residues.

The chain recombines TRBV7-2 with TRBJ2-3, with a weak D call TRBD2 (7 bases). The length of the CDR3 is 15 residues. Germline V gene sequence: CDR1 SGHTA, CDR2 FQGNSA. Trimming removed 8 bases at V and 2 bases at J, with 17 bases between. The CDR3 protein is CASSGGQRFTDTQYF. CDR3 bases: TGTGCCAGCTCGGGAGGACAGAGGTTCACAGATACGCAGTATTTT.

The chain couples TRBV11-3 to TRBJ1-1; TRBD1 matches at 7 bases. The V gene's germline CDR1 is SGHNT and CDR2 YENEEA. The V and J ends lost 0 bases and 4 bases, in that order; junction bases with no gene match: 17. The CDR3 covers 19 residues. As DNA, the CDR3 is TGTGCCAGCAGCTTAGACGGACTGAGGCATTCGGGACAGCTCACTGAAGCTTTCTTT. This encodes CASSLDGLRHSGQLTEAFF.

This chain connects TRBV5-5 to TRBJ1-2; 9 positions agree with TRBD1. The CDR3 contains 15 residues. The ends lost 3 bases at V and 4 bases at J; junction bases unmatched: 7. CDR1 and CDR2 from the germline V gene are SGHKS and YYEKEE (reference sequence). Written as DNA, the CDR3 is TGTGCCAGCAGCTGGGGACAGGGACGGGGCTATGGCTACACCTTC. It encodes CASSWGQGRGYGYTF. Full variable domain (remainder filled in from reference TRBV5-5 and TRBJ1-2): DAGVTQSPTHLIKTRGQQVTLRCSPISGHKSVSWYQQVLGQGPQFIFQYYEKEERGRGNFPDRFSARQFPNYSSELNVNALLLGDSALYLCASSWGQGRGYGYTFGSGTRLTVV.

V usage is TRBV4-3 and J usage is TRBJ1-6; D perhaps matches TRBD1 (6 bases). V dropped 0 bases and J dropped 7 bases, with 10 bases sitting between them. Per the germline V gene, CDR1 is LGHNA and CDR2 is YSLEER. The CDR3 consists of 15 residues. This chain's CDR3 is CASSQEGRGNSPLHF. The CDR3 region has the DNA TGCGCCAGCAGCCAAGAAGGGAGGGGGAATTCACCCCTCCACTTT.

The rearrangement uses TRBV19 and TRBJ1-2; TRBD1 agrees at 9 bases. After removal of 5 bases from V and 3 bases from J, the junction contained 7 bases not matched to a gene. Germline values: CDR1 LNHDA, CDR2 SQIVND (reference sequence). The CDR3 covers 15 residues. Written as DNA, the CDR3 is TGTGCCAGTAGTCACGGACAGGGGAAAGACTATGGCTACACCTTC. Amino acids: CASSHGQGKDYGYTF. The full variable domain, completed using reference TRBV19 and TRBJ1-2, is DGGITQSPKYLFRKEGQNVTLSCEQNLNHDAMYWYRQDPGQGLRLIYYSQIVNDFQKGDIAEGYSVSREKKESFPLTVTSAQKNPTAFYLCASSHGQGKDYGYTFGSGTRLTVV.

CDR3 nucleotides: TGTGCCAGCAGCCCCTCGGGCCCTCGAGCAGATACGCAGTATTTT. This sequence encodes CASSPSGPRADTQYF. V usage is TRBV7-3 and J usage is TRBJ2-3; no clear D. This CDR3 is built from 15 residues. CDR1 and CDR2 (germline): SGHTA, FQGTGA. V gave up 5 bases and J gave up 4 bases, with 16 bases separating them. Complete variable domain (other parts from reference TRBV7-3 and TRBJ2-3): GAGVSQTPSNKVTEKGKYVELRCDPISGHTALYWYRQSLGQGPEFLIYFQGTGAADDSGLPNDRFFAVRPEGSVSTLKIQRTERGDSAVYLCASSPSGPRADTQYFGPGTRLTVL.

This clone has only a few counts. The V gene is TRBV7-9, the J gene TRBJ1-2; the D is unclear. Germline loops: CDR1 SEHNR, CDR2 FQNEAQ (reference sequence). V was clipped by 5 bases and J by 4 bases, with 17 bases between them. This CDR3 region has 15 residues. CDR3 coding DNA: TGTGCCAGCAGCCAGTCATGGGAACAGCCCTATGGCTACACCTTC. It codes for CASSQSWEQPYGYTF.

CDR3 nucleotides: TGTGCCAGCAGCCCCGCTAGCGGGGGGGCCAATGAGCAGTTCTTC. Protein product: CASSPASGGANEQFF. V is TRBV11-2 and J is TRBJ2-1, with 12 bases that match TRBD2. The CDR3 runs 15 residues. Germline V CDR1 and CDR2: SGHAT, FQNNGV. The V segment lost 5 bases and the J segment 6 bases; nucleotides outside the gene matches: 5.

The chain has TRBV19 and TRBJ1-5, with TRBD1 identical over 7 bases. Germline V gene lookup returns CDR1 LNHDA and CDR2 SQIVND (reference sequence). The CDR3 spans 14 residues. V was pared by 4 bases and J by 7 bases, with 7 bases of the junction left unmatched. CDR3 nucleotides: TGTGCCAGTAGTACCTTAGACAGGGTGCAGCCCCAGCATTTT. Translated, it gives CASSTLDRVQPQHF. Full variable domain (outside the CDR3, taken from reference TRBV19 and TRBJ1-5): DGGITQSPKYLFRKEGQNVTLSCEQNLNHDAMYWYRQDPGQGLRLIYYSQIVNDFQKGDIAEGYSVSREKKESFPLTVTSAQKNPTAFYLCASSTLDRVQPQHFGDGTRLSIL.

The chain has TRBV6-5 and TRBJ1-2; unclear D gene. The CDR3 contains 15 residues. Germline CDR1 is MNHEY and CDR2 is SVGAGI. Trimming removed 2 bases from V and 6 bases from J, with 16 bases in between. The CDR3 region is CASSYDLEFLDGYTF. DNA of the CDR3: TGTGCCAGCAGTTACGATCTCGAATTTTTGGATGGCTACACCTTC.

V is TRBV5-5 and J is TRBJ1-5; D is uncertain. CDR3 length equals 14 residues. V dropped 4 bases and J dropped 1 base, with 9 bases sitting between them. The germline gives CDR1 SGHKS, CDR2 YYEKEE (reference sequence). In nucleotides, the CDR3 is TGTGCCAGCAGCCAAGGACGGAGCAATCAGCCCCAGCATTTT. It yields the protein CASSQGRSNQPQHF.

This clone was detected only once. J is TRBJ2-5 and V is TRBV9; perhaps TRBD2 as D (5 bases). The V gene lost 0 bases and the J gene lost 2 bases, with 14 bases spanning the gap. The CDR3 loop spans 16 amino acids. Germline values: CDR1 SGDLS, CDR2 YYNGEE. As DNA, the CDR3 is TGTGCCAGCAGCGTAGGTGGGCGGGTTGGGCAAGAGACCCAGTACTTC. Its protein product is CASSVGGRVGQETQYF. The full variable domain, rest sourced from reference TRBV9 and TRBJ2-5, is DSGVTQTPKHLITATGQRVTLRCSPRSGDLSVYWYQQSLDQGLQFLIQYYNGEERAKGNILERFSAQQFPDLHSELNLSSLELGDSALYFCASSVGGRVGQETQYFGPGTRLLVL.

The rearrangement uses TRBV5-4 and TRBJ2-2; 12 nucleotides agree with TRBD2. The CDR3 has 15 residues. Germline assignment: CDR1 SGHNT and CDR2 YYREEE (reference sequence). V lost 1 base, J lost 7 bases, and 2 bases stayed unmatched. CDR3 nucleotides: TGTGCCAGCAGCTTGCTAGCGGGGGGGGACGGGGAGCTGTTTTTT. Translating it yields CASSLLAGGDGELFF.

The rearrangement joins TRBV6-5 to TRBJ1-5; no reliable D call. Trimming took 1 base from V and 1 from J, leaving 2 bases between them. Germline V lookup: CDR1 MNHEY, CDR2 SVGAGI. CDR3 length equals 13 residues. CDR3 sequence: CASSYYSNQPQHF. The CDR3 DNA sequence: TGTGCCAGCAGTTACTACAGCAATCAGCCCCAGCATTTT.

The chain carries TRBV28 and TRBJ2-7; maybe TRBD2 (5 bases). The CDR3 runs to 13 residues. Germline CDR1 is MDHEN and CDR2 is SYDVKM. V was pared by 3 bases and J by 3 bases, with 9 bases between. The CDR3 DNA is TGTGCCAGCAGTTTCGGGGTCTTCTACGAGCAGTACTTC. It translates to CASSFGVFYEQYF.

V is TRBV15 and J is TRBJ1-1; D may be TRBD1 (5 bases). Between the trimmed V and J ends, which lost 9 bases and 0 bases, there was a span of 8 bases. Germline-derived CDR1 and CDR2 are LNHNV and YYDKDF (reference sequence). The CDR3 totals 12 residues. DNA for the CDR3: TGTGCCACGGGGGTCATGAACACTGAAGCTTTCTTT. Amino acids: CATGVMNTEAFF.

J is TRBJ2-7 and V is TRBV18; D is undetermined. Germline CDR1 is KGHSH and CDR2 is LQKENI. This CDR3 has 12 amino acids. V was clipped by 2 bases and J by 6 bases, with 8 bases between them. The CDR3 nucleotides are TGTGCCAGCTCACCAGGGGTCTCCGAGCAGTACTTC. It specifies CASSPGVSEQYF.

The rearrangement links TRBV7-2 to TRBJ2-2; 10 bases agree with TRBD2. Germline lookup yields CDR1 SGHTA and CDR2 FQGNSA. This CDR3 is 14 amino acids long. The V and J ends lost 5 bases and 5 bases, in that order; junction bases with no gene match: 2. CDR3 sequence: CASSRAGGTGELFF. For the CDR3, the DNA is TGTGCCAGCAGCCGAGCGGGGGGGACCGGGGAGCTGTTTTTT. The full variable domain, with the rest looked up from reference TRBV7-2 and TRBJ2-2, is GAGVSQSPSNKVTEKGKDVELRCDPISGHTALYWYRQSLGQGLEFLIYFQGNSAPDKSGLPSDRFSAERTGGSVSTLTIQRTQQEDSAVYLCASSRAGGTGELFFGEGSRLTVL.